Presented here are 9 T cell receptor beta chains from one specimen sequenced in a study of spatial heterogeneity in lung cancer. This sample's time point: sample taken at primary tumor resection. TCRdb reprocessed the 5' RACE reads with MiXCR, giving one entry per CDR3 protein. The sample lists about 6,100 distinct CDR3 sequences; about 8% were seen once. The sequencing here drew on normal lung tissue next to the tumor, taken at surgery. Every receptor here comes from a female donor with early-stage non-small cell lung cancer.

This clonotype counts as medium-sized (0.01 to 0.1%). The chain combines TRBV6-6 with TRBJ1-1; 7 bases match TRBD1. The V segment lost 4 bases and the J segment 3 bases; nucleotides outside the gene matches: 2. The CDR3 spans 13 residues. From germline, CDR1 is MNHNY and CDR2 SVGAGI (reference sequence). The CDR3 sequence: CASSSDRDTEAFF. CDR3 DNA sequence: TGTGCCAGCAGTTCCGACAGGGACACTGAAGCTTTCTTT.

Many counts were recorded for this clonotype. J is TRBJ2-2 and V is TRBV5-6; no clear D. The V gene lost 4 bases and the J gene lost 0 bases, with 13 bases spanning the gap. Looked up from germline, CDR1 is SGHDT and CDR2 is YYEEEE. This CDR3 is built from 16 residues. The DNA of the CDR3 is TGTGCCAGCAGCAAAAGACGGACCGCGAACACCGGGGAGCTGTTTTTT. Its translation is CASSKRRTANTGELFF.

Ten or more counts support this clonotype. The CDR3 bases are TGCAGTGCTAGATACCCGACGGGTAGCTCGAAATCCTACGAGCAGTACTTC. Translated, it gives CSARYPTGSSKSYEQYF. This sequence joins TRBV20-1 and TRBJ2-7; unclear D gene. There are 17 residues in the CDR3. Germline V gene sequence: CDR1 DFQATT, CDR2 SNEGSKA (reference sequence). The V end was cut by 2 bases, the J end by 1 base, with 21 bases between.

The rearrangement joins TRBV10-3 to TRBJ1-2; TRBD1 might be the D (6 bases). Germline V gene lookup returns CDR1 ENHRY and CDR2 SYGVKD. The ends were cut back, 10 bases at V and 1 base at J, with 19 bases in the middle. The CDR3 runs to 15 residues. The DNA of the CDR3 is TGTGCCACCGGGGACAAGAAATGGGATAACTATGGCTACACCTTC. Protein: CATGDKKWDNYGYTF.

The chain links TRBV21-1 to TRBJ2-1; no check of the table's D call, TRBD2, against the DNA was made. TRBV21-1 is a listed pseudogene. The CDR3 spans 19 residues. CDR3 sequence: CASSKVPPSSNPLYNEQFF. Written as DNA, the CDR3 is TGTGCCAGCAGCAAAGTCCCTCCCTCTAGTAATCCTCTCTACAATGAGCAGTTCTTC.

This clonotype is deemed medium-sized. The chain employs TRBV28 and TRBJ2-7; 7 nucleotides agree with TRBD2. The ends lost 5 bases at V and 2 bases at J; junction bases unmatched: 9. Germline V gene data show CDR1 as MDHEN and CDR2 as SYDVKM. The CDR3 has 15 amino acids. Here the CDR3 DNA reads TGTGCCAGCAGTCCCCGGGGGGTTGGGGCCTACGAGCAGTACTTC. Its translation is CASSPRGVGAYEQYF.

The chain recombines TRBV4-3 with TRBJ2-2; TRBD2 matches at 9 bases. V shed 5 bases and J 8 bases; nucleotides not matched to a gene: 6. The CDR3 is 14 residues long. The germline V gene encodes CDR1 LGHNA and CDR2 YSLEER. CDR3 sequence: CASSVRAGGGELFF. CDR3 DNA: TGCGCCAGCAGCGTTCGCGCGGGAGGGGGGGAGCTGTTTTTT.

This clonotype was counted between two and nine times. The rearrangement links TRBV5-4 to TRBJ2-3; TRBD2 agrees at 8 bases. CDR3 size: 16 residues. V lost 2 bases, J lost 2 bases, and 7 bases stayed unmatched. Germline V gene sequence: CDR1 SGHNT, CDR2 YYREEE (reference sequence). CDR3 DNA: TGTGCCAGCAGCTTATTCGATAGCGGGGACACAGATACGCAGTATTTT. It yields the protein CASSLFDSGDTDTQYF.

Judged by abundance, this clonotype is medium-sized. V gene TRBV6-5 combines with J gene TRBJ2-6; D is perhaps TRBD2 (6 bases). Trimming left V 8 bases short and J 1 base short, with 12 bases between. This CDR3 is 15 amino acids long. The V gene's germline CDR1 is MNHEY and CDR2 SVGAGI. The CDR3 DNA reads TGTGCCAGCTACGGGGGAGGATCTGGGGCCAACGTCCTGACTTTC. This gives the protein CASYGGGSGANVLTF.